The clone carrying this TCR beta chain has just a few counts. As yet, its antigen is unknown. TCRdb passed the 5' RACE reads through MiXCR, listing each CDR3 protein once. The data show about 160,000 distinct CDR3 sequences, 6.5% to 8.5% seen once. The source of the sample is a study of T cells after yellow fever vaccination. In the study overall: The SMART-Seq v4 Ultra Low Input method served to prepare the low-cell-number fractions. The study's findings and limits: Most primary-vaccination clones reappeared after the booster (about 97% CD4, roughly 88% CD8). Overall, a small share of clonotypes was seen in both CD4 and CD8 compartments. Contamination by abundant bulk-population clonotypes could be present in FACS-sorted repertoires.

Specimen: CD4+ T cells sorted from PBMCs, collected 5 to 6 days after the first yellow fever vaccination. This TCR was recovered from a man younger than 35 who received the YFV17D yellow fever vaccine.

CDR3 DNA sequence: TGTGCCAGCAGCTTAGGGCGAAACACAGATACGCAGTATTTT. Protein sequence: CASSLGRNTDTQYF. The chain has TRBV5-6 and TRBJ2-3; D is unclear. CDR1 is SGHDT, CDR2 YYEEEE, per germline. Trimming stripped 2 bases from V and 2 bases from J, with 9 bases between. The CDR3 loop spans 14 amino acids.